This T cell receptor beta chain was captured by sequencing in a study of CD8+ T cells in alopecia areata. Study outcomes and limitations: Across lesional scalp, and particularly alopecia totalis/universalis, clonality surpassed that of normal scalp.

This CDR3 has 12 residues. CDR1 and CDR2 (germline): SQVTM, ANQGSEA. Trimming shortened V by 3 bases and J by 2 bases, and 4 bases separated the two germline ends. About this clone itself: Its antigen is as yet unknown. Other DNA sequences within the sample encode an identical CDR3.

RNA, once extracted, was reverse transcribed into cDNA for use as the sequencing template. The assay was immunoSEQ multiplex PCR, and TCRdb's table has in-frame clones only and misses some. There are fewer than 200,000 clones in the sample; approximately 56% occur only once, and roughly 15% lies in the top ten. Collected material from alopecia areata patients comprised lesional scalp punch biopsies and peripheral blood. The TCR originated in a human donor with alopecia areata. V gene TRBV29-1 combines with J gene TRBJ2-2; D gene unclear. Sequencing used CD4+ T cells sorted from blood, obtained at week 0. The CDR3 here is CSVDSNTGELFF. CDR3 in DNA: TGCAGCGTTGACAGCAACACCGGGGAGCTGTTTTTT.